This T cell receptor beta chain appears in the sequencing data of a study of CDR3 diversity in severe acne. MiXCR was run by TCRdb on the PCR reads, yielding one entry per CDR3 protein. The table has roughly 100,000 distinct CDR3 sequences, roughly half seen once; the top ten hold roughly 12%. The trim removed 5 bases at V and 2 bases at J, leaving 4 bases unmatched. CDR1 SGHNT and CDR2 YENEEA come from the germline V gene. CDR3 size: 14 residues. There are many counts of this clonotype. The receptor was derived from a male donor with acne. The rearrangement links TRBV11-3 to TRBJ2-7; 9 bases match TRBD1. Material for sequencing was blood. CDR3 protein: CASSPRQGAYEQYF. The CDR3 nucleotides are TGTGCCAGCAGCCCCCGACAGGGGGCCTACGAGCAGTACTTC.